The next 6 T cell receptor beta chains were all read from a single sample in a study of radiotherapy plus CTLA-4 blockade in lung cancer. Clones were read by immunoSEQ multiplex PCR, and TCRdb kept only the in-frame ones, dropping some. The sample holds some 73,000 clones, under 85% seen once. Specimen: peripheral blood, collected from a patient treated with radiotherapy plus ipilimumab. Receptors were obtained from a human donor with non-small cell lung cancer who had stable disease on radiotherapy plus ipilimumab.

CDR3 sequence reads: CASSLGDPKNVRTDTQYF. DNA of the CDR3: TGTGCCAGCAGCTTGGGGGACCCCAAGAATGTTCGCACAGATACGCAGTATTTT. The J gene is TRBJ2-3, the V gene TRBV5-4; tentatively, D is TRBD1 or TRBD2 (5 bases each). Germline V gene sequence: CDR1 SGHNT, CDR2 YYREEE (reference sequence). Trimming stripped 0 bases from V and 1 base from J, with 18 bases between. The CDR3 covers 18 residues. Supplemented by reference TRBV5-4 and TRBJ2-3, the full variable domain reads ETGVTQSPTHLIKTRGQQVTLRCSSQSGHNTVSWYQQALGQGPQFIFQYYREEENGRGNFPPRFSGLQFPNYSSELNVNALELDDSALYLCASSLGDPKNVRTDTQYFGPGTRLTVL.

CDR3 in DNA: TGTGCCAGCAGCGTAGGTTCAAGCGGAGTCACCGGGGAGCTGTTTTTT. Encoded protein: CASSVGSSGVTGELFF. V and J are TRBV9 and TRBJ2-2; a possible D gene is TRBD2 (5 bases). The V end lost 0 bases, the J end lost 4 bases, and 13 bases lay between the germline ends. The CDR3 sequence is 16 residues long. The V gene's germline CDR1 is SGDLS and CDR2 YYNGEE.

A single count supports this clone. The chain carries TRBV5-6 and TRBJ1-3; 9 bases map to TRBD1. CDR1 is SGHDT, CDR2 YYEEEE, per germline. The CDR3 runs to 16 residues. V trimming: 0 bases; J trimming: 6 bases; junction bases outside the gene matches: 7. CDR3 nucleotides: TGTGCCAGCAGCTTGGCCCCGGGACAGGGATTAAACACCATATATTTT. Translated, it gives CASSLAPGQGLNTIYF.

As for this clone: An end of the junction differs from the germline gene, which may be a read error. The chain joins TRBV5-3 to TRBJ2-5; 7 bases map to TRBD1. TRBV5-3 qualifies as an ORF whose function is uncertain. This CDR3 comprises 14 residues. CDR3 nucleotide sequence: TGTGCCAGAAGCTTGGAAGACGGGGACAGCCACAGGGACTTC. Translating it yields CARSLEDGDSHRDF.

The rearrangement links TRBV5-1 to TRBJ2-1; TRBD2 is a possible D gene (6 bases). This CDR3 region has 15 residues. Looked up from germline, CDR1 is SGHRS and CDR2 is YFSETQ. Trimming took off 4 bases at V and 5 bases at J, with 16 bases between the two ends. The CDR3 region has the DNA TGCGCCAGCAGCCCAACGGTAGCGGAGGACAATGAGCAGTTCTTC. Its protein product is CASSPTVAEDNEQFF.

This clone showed up just once. V gene TRBV5-6 combines with J gene TRBJ2-7; 7 positions agree with TRBD1. The V gene end was trimmed by 1 base and the J gene end by 0 bases; junction bases not matched to a gene: 16. The CDR3 is 19 residues long. Germline V CDR1 and CDR2: SGHDT, YYEEEE. For the CDR3, the DNA is TGTGCCAGCAGCTTGTCCCCTTATGCCGGGACAGCAAGCTCCTACGAGCAGTACTTC. Its translation is CASSLSPYAGTASSYEQYF.